This entry lists 25 T cell receptor beta chains sequenced from one sample in a study of T cell responses to AZD1222 COVID-19 vaccine. Generated by immunoSEQ multiplex PCR, the TCRdb table keeps only in-frame clones and is missing some. The sample has 100,000 to 150,000 clones, about nine tenths seen once. This material consisted of peripheral blood, taken on day 0 of AZD1222 vaccination. These receptors were obtained from an adult in good health.

This clone occurred once. The chain joins TRBV5-1 to TRBJ1-1; TRBD1 aligns across 7 bases. Losses at the gene ends were 1 base for V and 6 bases for J; bases not matched to a gene: 9. This CDR3 is 15 amino acids long. Germline assignment: CDR1 SGHRS and CDR2 YFSETQ. The CDR3 reads CASSLPTGAMSEAFF. The DNA for the CDR3 is TGCGCCAGCAGCTTGCCTACAGGGGCGATGTCTGAAGCTTTCTTT.

This chain connects TRBV6-5 to TRBJ2-1; 7 bases map to TRBD2. The length of the CDR3 is 14 residues. The germline V gene encodes CDR1 MNHEY and CDR2 SVGAGI. Germline trimming cut 6 bases from V and 8 bases from J; bases unmatched to any gene: 10. The DNA for the CDR3 is TGTGCCAGCAGGGTAGTAGCGGGTCGGGATGAGCAGTTCTTC. Its protein product is CASRVVAGRDEQFF.

The count of this clone is one. This chain links TRBV28 with TRBJ1-4; D unclear. In germline, CDR1 is MDHEN, CDR2 SYDVKM. V lost 2 bases and J lost 5, with 3 bases in between. This CDR3 spans 12 amino acids. The CDR3 nucleotides read TGTGCCAGCAGTTTAAGGAATGAAAAACTGTTTTTT. Translating gives CASSLRNEKLFF.

V is TRBV3-1 (or the pseudogene TRBV3-2) and J is TRBJ2-3; D not resolved. The germline V and J ends were trimmed by 1 base and 9 bases, with 11 bases remaining between them. Germline-derived CDR1 and CDR2 are LGHDT and YNNKEL (reference sequence). This CDR3 spans 13 amino acids. The CDR3 DNA is TGTGCCAGCAGCCAAGCCCCTTATCCCACGCAGTATTTT. Its translation is CASSQAPYPTQYF.

DNA of the CDR3: TGCAGCGTTGGGACACCACCTGAGGACGAGCAGTACTTC. The encoded protein is CSVGTPPEDEQYF. The V gene is TRBV29-1, the J gene TRBJ2-7; possible D gene TRBD1, 5 bases. Germline V gene data show CDR1 as SQVTM and CDR2 as ANQGSEA. This CDR3 has 13 residues. V dropped 4 bases and J dropped 5 bases, with 15 bases sitting between them.

V is TRBV4-3 and J is TRBJ1-2; D perhaps matches TRBD1 (5 bases). The CDR3 has 16 amino acids. The germline V and J ends were trimmed by 0 bases and 3 bases, with 14 bases remaining between them. CDR1 is LGHNA and CDR2 is YSLEER in the germline V gene. CDR3 region: CASSQDPTAFDYGYTF. In DNA form, the CDR3 reads TGCGCCAGCAGCCAAGATCCGACAGCTTTCGACTATGGCTACACCTTC.

V is TRBV7-2 and J is TRBJ2-5, with 16 positions matching TRBD2. The CDR3 is 19 amino acids. Germline values: CDR1 SGHTA, CDR2 FQGNSA. After removal of 5 bases from V and 0 bases from J, the junction contained 9 bases not matched to a gene. In nucleotides, the CDR3 is TGTGCCAGCAGCCCAGGGACTAGCGGGGGGGCCACGTACCAAGAGACCCAGTACTTC. Protein product: CASSPGTSGGATYQETQYF.

The V call is TRBV6-5, the J call TRBJ1-4, with D possibly being TRBD1 (6 bases). Trimming left V 6 bases short and J 1 base short, with 12 bases between. Germline assignment: CDR1 MNHEY and CDR2 SVGAGI. The CDR3 consists of 15 residues. DNA for the CDR3: TGTGCCAGCAGAGATCCACAGGGAACTAATGAAAAACTGTTTTTT. Its translation: CASRDPQGTNEKLFF.

The chain is built from TRBV7-6 and TRBJ2-2, with 10 nucleotides matching TRBD1. The J segment lost 6 bases and the V segment lost 0 bases, leaving 4 bases of the junction unmatched. This CDR3 spans 16 amino acids. Germline V lookup: CDR1 SGHVS, CDR2 FNYEAQ. CDR3 sequence: CASSLAGTGVSGELFF. Here the CDR3 DNA reads TGTGCCAGCAGCTTAGCCGGGACAGGGGTCTCCGGGGAGCTGTTTTTT.

The chain combines TRBV27 with TRBJ1-1, with a possible D match to TRBD1 (5 bases). Germline assignment: CDR1 MNHEY and CDR2 SMNVEV (reference sequence). The CDR3 extends over 12 amino acids. With 8 bases removed from V and 4 bases from J, the gap between germline ends came to 11 bases. CDR3 DNA: TGTGCCAGCGGGGGTTGGGGCACTGAAGCTTTCTTT. Amino acids: CASGGWGTEAFF.

This clone was seen once. The chain combines TRBV30 with TRBJ2-2; 8 bases agree with TRBD1. This CDR3 is 14 amino acids long. CDR1 is GTSNPN, CDR2 SVGIG, per germline (reference sequence). V gave up 3 bases and J gave up 5 bases; unmatched junction bases: 5. CDR3: CAWRGQGRTGELFF. CDR3 nucleotides: TGTGCCTGGAGAGGACAGGGCAGGACCGGGGAGCTGTTTTTT.

This chain connects TRBV11-1 to TRBJ2-3; D not certain. V was trimmed by 5 bases and J by 0 bases, leaving 9 bases between them. Germline V gene data show CDR1 as SGHAT and CDR2 as FQDESV (reference sequence). CDR3 length equals 14 residues. The CDR3 nucleotides read TGTGCCAGCAGCGTAACATCTAGCACAGATACGCAGTATTTT. Residues: CASSVTSSTDTQYF.

The rearrangement joins TRBV9 to TRBJ2-2; TRBD1 is a possible D gene (6 bases). This CDR3 has 16 residues. Germline V gives CDR1 SGDLS, CDR2 YYNGEE. Trimming cost V 4 bases and J 7 bases, with 20 bases left between them. Written as DNA, the CDR3 is TGTGCCAGCAGCATCCGCCGGACAGCTCTCGTCGGGGAGCTGTTTTTT. Amino acids: CASSIRRTALVGELFF.

This sequence joins TRBV19 and TRBJ1-3; D is ambiguous. CDR1 is LNHDA, CDR2 SQIVND, per germline (reference sequence). The ends were cut back, 7 bases at V and 0 bases at J, with 4 bases in the middle. There are 12 residues in the CDR3. The CDR3 spells CASKASGNTIYF. CDR3 DNA sequence: TGTGCCAGTAAAGCCTCTGGAAACACCATATATTTT.

The chain uses TRBV7-9 and TRBJ1-2; 8 bases fit TRBD1. V trimming: 6 bases; J trimming: 9 bases; junction bases outside the gene matches: 9. The germline CDR1 and CDR2 sequences are SEHNR and FQNEAQ (reference sequence). The CDR3 runs to 13 residues. CDR3 nucleotides: TGTGCCAGCAGACTGACAGGGGCCGATAGCTACACCTTC. Translation gives CASRLTGADSYTF.

V gene TRBV21-1 combines with J gene TRBJ1-4; the table calls TRBD1, which could not be checked here. TRBV21-1 represents a pseudogene. There are 14 residues in the CDR3. The DNA of the CDR3 is TGTGCCAGCGCGCGCAGGGGGGCTAATGAAAAACTGTTTTTT. It specifies CASARRGANEKLFF.

The chain recombines TRBV5-1 with TRBJ1-2; TRBD1 is a possible D gene (5 bases). Germline V gives CDR1 SGHRS, CDR2 YFSETQ. Deletions cut 2 bases from V and 8 bases from J, with 16 bases between. This CDR3 has 14 residues. Written as DNA, the CDR3 is TGCGCCAGCAGCTTTAACGTACAGGCGGGGGGCTACACCTTC. This encodes CASSFNVQAGGYTF. The full variable domain, rest sourced from reference TRBV5-1 and TRBJ1-2, is KAGVTQTPRYLIKTRGQQVTLSCSPISGHRSVSWYQQTPGQGLQFLFEYFSETQRNKGNFPGRFSGRQFSNSRSEMNVSTLELGDSALYLCASSFNVQAGGYTFGSGTRLTVV.

The chain uses TRBV9 and TRBJ1-3; possible D gene TRBD1, 6 bases. The CDR3 loop spans 14 amino acids. Trimming took off 4 bases at V and 1 base at J, with 9 bases between the two ends. CDR1 and CDR2 from the germline V gene are SGDLS and YYNGEE. The CDR3 DNA reads TGTGCCAGCAGCCAAACAGGGTCTGGAAACACCATATATTTT. It yields the protein CASSQTGSGNTIYF. Based on the CDR3 plus reference TRBV9 and TRBJ1-3, the full variable domain is DSGVTQTPKHLITATGQRVTLRCSPRSGDLSVYWYQQSLDQGLQFLIQYYNGEERAKGNILERFSAQQFPDLHSELNLSSLELGDSALYFCASSQTGSGNTIYFGEGSWLTVV.

The CDR3 DNA sequence: TGTGCCAGCAGCCAAAGGACTATCCGCTATGGCTACACCTTC. It specifies CASSQRTIRYGYTF. V is TRBV3-1 (or the pseudogene TRBV3-2) and J is TRBJ1-2, with D unresolved. The germline V gene encodes CDR1 LGHDT and CDR2 YNNKEL (reference sequence). V was trimmed by 2 bases and J by 4 bases, leaving 11 bases between them. There are 14 residues in the CDR3.

This clone was detected once. The rearrangement links TRBV9 to TRBJ2-7, with 7 bases fitting TRBD1. Germline V lookup: CDR1 SGDLS, CDR2 YYNGEE. The CDR3 spans 14 residues. V was clipped by 2 bases and J by 0 bases; unmatched bases: 2. CDR3 sequence reads: CASSVTGSSYEQYF. The CDR3 DNA follows: TGTGCCAGCAGCGTGACAGGGTCCTCCTACGAGCAGTACTTC. Full variable domain (rest looked up from reference TRBV9 and TRBJ2-7): DSGVTQTPKHLITATGQRVTLRCSPRSGDLSVYWYQQSLDQGLQFLIQYYNGEERAKGNILERFSAQQFPDLHSELNLSSLELGDSALYFCASSVTGSSYEQYFGPGTRLTVT.

The sample holds one count of this clone. J is TRBJ2-4 and V is TRBV28; possibly TRBD2 for D (5 bases). The CDR3 loop spans 16 amino acids. Per germline, CDR1 MDHEN and CDR2 SYDVKM. V gave up 3 bases and J gave up 0 bases, with 12 bases separating them. CDR3 nucleotide sequence: TGTGCCAGCAGTTTTGATCGGAGCGGAGCCAAAAACATTCAGTACTTC. Translation gives CASSFDRSGAKNIQYF.

The chain combines TRBV28 with TRBJ1-1, with D tentatively TRBD1 (5 bases). CDR1 and CDR2 (germline): MDHEN, SYDVKM. The CDR3 has 15 residues. V was pared by 3 bases and J by 2 bases, with 13 bases between. As DNA, the CDR3 is TGTGCCAGCAGTTTGGGAGGGGAATCAAACACTGAAGCTTTCTTT. It codes for CASSLGGESNTEAFF.

The chain is built from TRBV28 and TRBJ2-5; D not certain. The CDR3 is 15 residues long. The V gene lost 4 bases and the J gene lost 1 base, with 13 bases spanning the gap. The germline V gene has CDR1 MDHEN and CDR2 SYDVKM. The CDR3 DNA reads TGTGCCAGCAGTTCAAAAGGTACAGTCCAAGAGACCCAGTACTTC. This sequence encodes CASSSKGTVQETQYF.

The rearrangement uses TRBV19 and TRBJ1-2, with 7 bases matching TRBD1. CDR3 size: 15 residues. Germline loops: CDR1 LNHDA, CDR2 SQIVND (reference sequence). V lost 6 bases to trimming and J lost 4 bases; unmatched junction nucleotides: 11. The CDR3 loop reads CASSLVLGGVYGYTF. In nucleotides, the CDR3 is TGTGCCAGTAGCTTGGTCCTAGGGGGCGTCTATGGCTACACCTTC.

This chain connects TRBV24-1 to TRBJ1-2; no definite D call. CDR1 is KGHDR and CDR2 is SFDVKD in the germline V gene. The V end lost 2 bases, the J end lost 2 bases, and 8 bases lay between the germline ends. CDR3 size: 14 residues. The CDR3 nucleotides read TGTGCCACCAGTGATTGGGCAACGAACTATGGCTACACCTTC. Amino acids: CATSDWATNYGYTF.